One and the same sample provided the 8 T cell receptor beta chains below, sequenced in a study of shared clonotypes between healthy human individuals. The repertoire was sequenced with immunoSEQ multiplex PCR; TCRdb's copy has only in-frame clones and lacks some. The table includes more than 2,000,000 clones, about 92% detected once. What was sequenced was naive CD4+ T cells sorted from blood. Noted subset: CD45RA+ positively selected. Every receptor here comes from a man between 18 and 29 years old in good health.

The chain uses TRBV6-6 and TRBJ1-6, with 7 bases lining up with TRBD1. Germline assignment: CDR1 MNHNY and CDR2 SVGAGI (reference sequence). The CDR3 sequence is 16 residues long. J lost 5 bases, V lost 5 bases, and 9 bases had no gene match. The DNA of the CDR3 is TGTGCCAGCAGTCCCGACAGGGTTGGGAATAATTCACCCCTCCACTTT. Translation gives CASSPDRVGNNSPLHF.

The sample holds one count of this clone. The chain recombines TRBV6-6 with TRBJ2-7; weak D call: TRBD2 (5 bases). Germline V gene data show CDR1 as MNHNY and CDR2 as SVGAGI (reference sequence). The V end was cut by 7 bases, the J end by 2 bases, with 15 bases between. CDR3 size: 14 residues. CDR3: CASTGLGGTYEQYF. The CDR3 DNA follows: TGTGCCAGCACCGGACTCGGCGGAACCTACGAGCAGTACTTC.

V and J are TRBV5-1 and TRBJ2-7, with 8 bases lining up with TRBD1. The V gene end was trimmed by 0 bases and the J gene end by 6 bases; junction bases not matched to a gene: 5. CDR3 length: 14 residues. Germline V gene data show CDR1 as SGHRS and CDR2 as YFSETQ. CDR3 in amino acids: CASSLGGQGLEQYF. In DNA, the CDR3 is TGCGCCAGCAGCTTGGGCGGACAGGGACTCGAGCAGTACTTC.

The CDR3 protein is CASSNLGAYEQYF. The CDR3 DNA reads as TGCGCCAGCAGCAATTTAGGGGCCTACGAGCAGTACTTC. The rearrangement uses TRBV5-1 and TRBJ2-7; tentative D call: TRBD1 (5 bases). V dropped 4 bases and J dropped 2 bases, with 10 bases sitting between them. CDR1 is SGHRS, CDR2 YFSETQ, per germline. CDR3 length equals 13 residues.

On this clone: The same CDR3 can be traced to other DNA sequences in this sample. V is TRBV28 and J is TRBJ2-5; D is perhaps TRBD2 (5 bases). The CDR3 consists of 13 residues. Looked up from germline, CDR1 is MDHEN and CDR2 is SYDVKM. Trimming left V 3 bases short and J 3 bases short, with 8 bases between. DNA for the CDR3: TGTGCCAGCAGTTTGACGGGGAAAGAGACCCAGTACTTC. This translates into CASSLTGKETQYF.

Notes on this clone: At the DNA level, this CDR3 is encoded by other sequences in the same sample as well. The rearrangement links TRBV27 to TRBJ1-6; 7 bases align to TRBD1. J was trimmed by 8 bases and V by 5 bases; bases with no gene match: 6. There are 14 residues in the CDR3. The germline V gene encodes CDR1 MNHEY and CDR2 SMNVEV (reference sequence). The CDR3 nucleotides read TGTGCCAGCAGTAGACAGGGTCTCGATTCACCCCTCCACTTT. It specifies CASSRQGLDSPLHF.

This chain connects TRBV30 to TRBJ2-1, with D possibly TRBD2 on 5 matching bases. Germline V gives CDR1 GTSNPN, CDR2 SVGIG (reference sequence). CDR3 size: 16 residues. Deletions cut 1 base from V and 0 bases from J, with 13 bases between. CDR3: CAWSGGRVSSYNEQFF. CDR3 in DNA: TGTGCCTGGAGTGGAGGGCGGGTGAGCTCCTACAATGAGCAGTTCTTC.

The rearrangement links TRBV5-1 to TRBJ2-7; TRBD1 matches at 8 bases. The CDR3 is 16 amino acids. Germline V CDR1 and CDR2: SGHRS, YFSETQ. Germline trimming cut 4 bases from V and 9 bases from J; bases unmatched to any gene: 18. The CDR3 is CASSLEGGQVTSGQYF. In DNA form, the CDR3 reads TGCGCCAGCAGCCTCGAGGGGGGACAGGTAACATCAGGGCAGTACTTC.